This TCR beta chain was captured by sequencing in a study of blood T cell repertoires in COVID-19. Sequencing used immunoSEQ multiplex PCR; TCRdb keeps in-frame clones, though not all of them. The top ten clones hold more than 8.5% of a sample with fewer than 400,000 clones, 80% to 90% of them seen once. Those enrolled, adults aged about 18 to 89 years, came from about two dozen US areas. Sequencing was performed on PBMCs or T cells enriched from blood (not recorded which). The receptor was isolated from a woman between 18 and 29 years old who had recovered from COVID-19.

The CDR3 here is CASSAWGDQETQYF. CDR3 nucleotide sequence: TGTGCCAGCAGCGCCTGGGGGGATCAAGAGACCCAGTACTTC. The V gene is TRBV9, the J gene TRBJ2-5; weak D call: TRBD2 (6 bases). The CDR3 extends over 14 amino acids. V was cut by 3 bases and J by 2 bases, with 11 bases left in between. Germline CDR1 is SGDLS and CDR2 is YYNGEE.